This TCR beta chain derives from a study of radiotherapy plus CTLA-4 blockade in lung cancer. Study results and limitations: Early blood T cell clone dynamics reportedly forecast response best, with interferon-beta. In blood, tumor-derived TCR clones expanded after radiotherapy plus ipilimumab.

Concerning this clone: The antigen remains unidentified.

Sequenced by immunoSEQ multiplex PCR; TCRdb stores in-frame clones only, minus some. The sample gives some 45,000 clones, approximately 76% of which show up once; around 8% is in the top ten. Trimming stripped 4 bases from V and 4 bases from J, with 14 bases between. The CDR3 loop spans 14 amino acids. Germline V gene lookup returns CDR1 SGDLS and CDR2 YYNGEE. CTLA-4 blockade with ipilimumab, together with focal radiation, was given to patients with chemo-refractory metastatic non-small-cell lung cancer. The chain joins TRBV9 to TRBJ1-1; D remains unclear. The sample here was peripheral blood, taken from a patient treated with radiotherapy plus ipilimumab. This sequence was found in a human donor with non-small cell lung cancer who had stable disease on radiotherapy plus ipilimumab. CDR3 amino acids: CASSQTVVATEAFF. The CDR3 DNA is TGTGCCAGCAGCCAGACCGTCGTTGCCACTGAAGCTTTCTTT.